Described below is a single T cell receptor beta chain sequence and its context. This sample is drawn from a study of blood T cell repertoires in COVID-19. Across the whole study: The United States, Italy and Spain provided the acute and convalescent COVID-19 samples. The analysed material was cDNA or gDNA that came from T cells, B-cell-depleted T cells, or PBMCs.

With 4 bases clipped from V and 4 bases from J, the junction kept 9 bases outside the gene matches. The CDR3 is made up of 17 amino acids. Germline V gives CDR1 LNHDA, CDR2 SQIVND (reference sequence). Original methodology: Cell counts per sample came from amplifying reference gene primers. Libraries were prepared by immunoSEQ multiplex PCR; TCRdb keeps only in-frame clonotypes and omits some of them. From that table come the V and J calls and clone size; the DNA was used to work out D and trimming. The sample lists fewer than 500,000 clones; around 89% were seen once. The sequenced material came from peripheral blood. The TCR comes from a woman in her twenties or thirties with acute or convalescent COVID-19. The chain couples TRBV19 to TRBJ1-6; 8 nucleotides align to TRBD1. CDR3 loop: CASSTPPGTGYNSPLHF. In nucleotides, the CDR3 is TGTGCCAGTAGTACCCCGCCCGGGACAGGATATAATTCACCCCTCCACTTT.